This T cell receptor beta chain was obtained from a study of shared clonotypes between healthy human individuals. Positive CCR7 selection of CD45RO-negative cells yielded the naive CD8 cells, and terminally differentiated effector memory CD45RA+ cells were excluded. Germline values: CDR1 LNHDA, CDR2 SQIVND (reference sequence). With 5 bases clipped from V and 3 bases from J, the junction kept 11 bases outside the gene matches. CDR3 length: 16 amino acids. The assay was immunoSEQ multiplex PCR, and TCRdb's table has in-frame clones only and misses some. The sample shows 500,000 to 700,000 clones, about 95% of them seen only once.

What was sequenced was naive CD8+ T cells sorted from blood. The sequence was obtained from a young woman in good health. The J gene is TRBJ2-7, the V gene TRBV19; 9 nucleotides line up with TRBD1. The CDR3 DNA follows: TGTGCCAGTAGTCCGGGGTTTGGGACAGGGTACTACGAGCAGTACTTC. This sequence encodes CASSPGFGTGYYEQYF.